This T cell receptor (beta chain) was sequenced during a study of T cell responses to AZD1222 COVID-19 vaccine. Study-level results: Baseline antibody screening turned up just a handful of seropositive AZD1222 recipients. Spike-specific TCR breadth and depth were elevated following two AZD1222 doses. There were mostly white British donors and more females than males, and clonal diversity was possibly underestimated. Within unmutated variant regions lay the reported targets of nearly half of spike-specific TCRs.

With 6 bases removed from V and 8 bases from J, the gap between germline ends came to 20 bases. Germline assignment: CDR1 SNHLY and CDR2 FYNNEI. The CDR3 length is 15 residues. Sequencing was performed with immunoSEQ multiplex PCR; in TCRdb, only in-frame clones are kept and a portion is missing. The sample shows 130,000 or so clones, roughly 94% of them seen only once. The sample holds one count of this clone. Antigen unknown. The receptor comes from an adult in good health. This chain joins TRBV2 and TRBJ2-1, with D possibly being TRBD2 (6 bases). Source: peripheral blood, taken on day 0 of AZD1222 vaccination. CDR3 sequence reads: CASRGWGERIDEQFF. The CDR3 nucleotides read TGTGCCAGCAGGGGATGGGGGGAGAGGATCGATGAGCAGTTCTTC.